The clone carrying this T cell receptor (beta chain) was picked up a small number of times. Original handling: Reference gene primers were amplified, and this amplification served to estimate nucleated cell counts. Clones were sequenced by immunoSEQ multiplex PCR, and TCRdb holds only the in-frame ones, with some missing. V and J calls and clone size are those listed in that table; D and trimming were worked out from the DNA. The table records approximately 52,000 clones, roughly 87% of them present only once. These data originate in a study of blood T cell repertoires in COVID-19. The overall study: Samples came from the United States, Italy and Spain, spanning acute and convalescent COVID-19. Sources were T cells, B-cell-depleted T cells, or PBMCs; the material itself was cDNA or gDNA.

The material sequenced was peripheral blood. The sequence derives from a man aged 55 to 70 with active COVID-19.

The DNA of the CDR3 is TGTGCCAGCAGTTACACTGGACAGGGGGGTCAGCCCCAGCATTTT. Its translation: CASSYTGQGGQPQHF. The V gene is TRBV6-2 or TRBV6-3, the J gene TRBJ1-5, with 10 bases matching TRBD1. Germline CDR1 MNHEY, CDR2 SVGEGT. The CDR3 spans 15 residues. Losses at the gene ends were 2 bases for V and 6 bases for J; bases not matched to a gene: 4.